The 29 T cell receptor beta chains given below trace back to one sample, sequenced in a study of T-cell reconstitution after alpha-beta-depleted transplantation in children (dated by TCRdb to between 2015 and 2016). What the treatment or condition label conveys for this sample: allogeneic hematopoietic cell transplantation with graft depleted of TCRalphabeta T cells and CD19 B cells. Library method: PCR. The sequencer was an Illumina HiSeq 2500. TCR library preparation used molecular barcoding, with unique molecular identifiers applied to normalize quantification of the TCRbeta repertoire. TCRdb redid the processing of the public reads, applying fastp at Q25 and MiXCR, and retained in-frame beta chains. Duplicate CDR3 protein sequences are folded into a single record with the most common DNA and genes. This sample comprises some 450,000 distinct CDR3 sequences, roughly two fifths of them detected only once. The top ten hold 27% of the sample.

The specimen comprised PBMCs, sampled before TCRalphabeta/CD19-depleted stem cell transplant. These TCRs come from a girl under 10 years old with aplastic anemia, due to receive a stem cell transplant.

The chain is built from TRBV10-3 and TRBJ2-6; D assignment may be TRBD1 or TRBD2 (5 bases each). CDR3 length: 15 residues. The germline V gene has CDR1 ENHRY and CDR2 SYGVKD. V was shortened by 11 bases and J by 0 bases, with 14 bases between the two germline ends. The CDR3 region is CASREPISGANVLTF. The CDR3 nucleotides are TGTGCCTCCAGGGAGCCCATCTCTGGGGCCAACGTCCTGACTTTC.

The rearrangement uses TRBV5-1 and TRBJ1-4; TRBD1 agrees at 9 bases. This CDR3 contains 17 residues. Per germline, CDR1 SGHRS and CDR2 YFSETQ. V lost 0 bases and J lost 7; bases outside the gene matches: 10. The CDR3 nucleotides read TGCGCCAGCAGCTTGGAGAGACAGGGGGTTCCGGGTGAAAAACTGTTTTTT. Protein sequence: CASSLERQGVPGEKLFF.

This clonotype was detected ten times or more. The chain combines TRBV6-5 with TRBJ2-1; D is perhaps TRBD1 (6 bases). The CDR3 is 13 amino acids. The V gene lost 8 bases and the J gene lost 4 bases, with 12 bases spanning the gap. Germline V lookup: CDR1 MNHEY, CDR2 SVGAGI. CDR3 amino acids: CASEDRQYNEQFF. The CDR3 DNA sequence: TGTGCCAGCGAGGACAGACAATACAATGAGCAGTTCTTC.

This chain connects TRBV28 to TRBJ2-3; either TRBD1 or TRBD2 may fit D (5 bases each). CDR3 length equals 15 residues. Germline V lookup: CDR1 MDHEN, CDR2 SYDVKM. The germline V and J ends were trimmed by 3 bases and 4 bases, with 14 bases remaining between them. The CDR3 nucleotides read TGTGCCAGCAGTTTTGAGTCGGGGCACGCAGATACGCAGTATTTT. This codes for CASSFESGHADTQYF.

This clonotype has only a few counts. The rearrangement joins TRBV20-1 to TRBJ1-4, with D perhaps TRBD1 (6 bases). Germline CDR1 reads DFQATT; CDR2 reads SNEGSKA (reference sequence). Trimming left V 5 bases short and J 8 bases short, with 21 bases between. The CDR3 loop spans 15 amino acids. In nucleotides, the CDR3 is TGCAGTGCTGCCCCCGGTGGGGGCTTAAAGGAAAAACTGTTTTTT. Its protein is CSAAPGGGLKEKLFF.

In its sample, this clonotype was seen many times. This chain uses TRBV7-9 with TRBJ2-1, with 8 bases aligning to TRBD2. V lost 1 base, J lost 3 bases, and 5 bases stayed unmatched. This CDR3 has 16 residues. Germline assignment: CDR1 SEHNR and CDR2 FQNEAQ (reference sequence). CDR3 sequence reads: CASSLGDTSGYNEQFF. The DNA for the CDR3 is TGTGCCAGCAGCTTAGGGGACACTAGCGGCTACAATGAGCAGTTCTTC.

The chain recombines TRBV4-3 with TRBJ1-4; TRBD1 matches at 8 bases. Trimming took 4 bases from V and 7 from J; bases not matched to a gene: 11. CDR3 length: 16 residues. The germline V gene has CDR1 LGHNA and CDR2 YSLEER. The CDR3 reads CASSRSDRAFSEKLFF. DNA of the CDR3: TGCGCCAGCAGCCGCTCGGACAGGGCTTTCAGTGAAAAACTGTTTTTT.

This clonotype was detected a few times. The V and J genes are TRBV7-2 and TRBJ2-4, with D maybe TRBD1 (5 bases). Deletions cut 7 bases from V and 1 base from J, with 14 bases between. CDR3 length: 15 residues. Germline V gene data show CDR1 as SGHTA and CDR2 as FQGNSA. CDR3 loop: CASKIGDLAKNIQYF. CDR3 in DNA: TGTGCCAGCAAAATAGGGGATTTGGCCAAAAACATTCAGTACTTC.

This clonotype came up many times. At one end, the junction sequence differs from germline, possibly due to a read error. The CDR3 DNA reads as TGCAGTGCTGGGGGCCAAGGACTAGGCGGTATGTTC. This codes for CSAGGQGLGGMF. The rearrangement links TRBV20-1 to TRBJ2-7; D possibly corresponds to TRBD2 (7 bases). This CDR3 has 12 amino acids. The germline gives CDR1 DFQATT, CDR2 SNEGSKA (reference sequence).

This clonotype has ten or more counts. V is TRBV5-1 and J is TRBJ2-1, with D possibly matching TRBD1 (7 bases). In germline, CDR1 is SGHRS, CDR2 YFSETQ. The CDR3 runs 15 residues. The ends were cut back, 4 bases at V and 3 bases at J, with 14 bases in the middle. The CDR3 sequence: CASSPDQGGYNEQFF. The CDR3 bases are TGCGCCAGCAGCCCTGACCAGGGGGGCTACAATGAGCAGTTCTTC.

This clonotype was counted between two and nine times. This chain uses TRBV11-2 with TRBJ2-1, with 14 bases aligning to TRBD2. Germline V CDR1 and CDR2: SGHAT, FQNNGV. The CDR3 loop spans 16 amino acids. V was pared by 5 bases and J by 10 bases, with 10 bases of the junction left unmatched. For the CDR3, the DNA is TGTGCCAGCAGCACCGGACTAGCGGGAGGTGAGGTGGAGCAGTTCTTC. It specifies CASSTGLAGGEVEQFF.

This clonotype appeared a few times. The chain carries TRBV29-1 and TRBJ2-1; 9 bases match TRBD2. The CDR3 contains 14 residues. V lost 5 bases to trimming and J lost 3 bases; unmatched junction nucleotides: 5. Looked up from germline, CDR1 is SQVTM and CDR2 is ANQGSEA. The CDR3 coding sequence is TGCAGCGTTTTACCTAGCGGGGTCTACAATGAGCAGTTCTTC. Translation gives CSVLPSGVYNEQFF.

Concerning this clonotype: A much larger clone differs from this one at a single base, so this may be a read error. The V and J genes are TRBV7-9 and TRBJ2-1, with D perhaps TRBD2 (5 bases). V was pared by 7 bases and J by 8 bases, with 9 bases between. This CDR3 comprises 11 residues. Germline V CDR1 and CDR2: SEHNR, FQNEAQ (reference sequence). The CDR3 region is CASIRSDEQFF. The CDR3, as DNA: TGTGCCAGCATCCGTAGCGATGAGCAGTTCTTC.

This clonotype has only a few counts. The chain uses TRBV12-5 and TRBJ2-3, with D perhaps TRBD1 (5 bases). This CDR3 is built from 16 residues. V was cut by 5 bases and J by 3 bases, with 18 bases left in between. Looked up from germline, CDR1 is LGHNT and CDR2 is FRNRAP. The CDR3 reads CASGPPSRVGTDTQYF. The CDR3 coding sequence is TGTGCTAGTGGTCCGCCCTCCAGGGTTGGGACAGATACGCAGTATTTT.

The chain couples TRBV7-2 to TRBJ2-1, with no clear D. The length of the CDR3 is 15 residues. Trimming shortened V by 5 bases and J by 6 bases, and 17 bases separated the two germline ends. Germline V gene data show CDR1 as SGHTA and CDR2 as FQGNSA. The chain's CDR3 is CASSSSPGHGNEQFF. The DNA of the CDR3 is TGTGCCAGCAGCAGCTCACCCGGTCACGGCAATGAGCAGTTCTTC.

This clonotype was seen many times. The chain combines TRBV20-1 with TRBJ2-5; 7 bases agree with TRBD1. CDR1 is DFQATT and CDR2 is SNEGSKA in the germline V gene (reference sequence). V shed 7 bases and J 5 bases; nucleotides not matched to a gene: 19. The CDR3 totals 16 residues. CDR3 sequence reads: CSVASSIDRAGETQYF. CDR3 coding DNA: TGCAGTGTCGCTAGTTCCATCGACAGGGCCGGGGAGACCCAGTACTTC.

The sample holds many counts of this clonotype. J is TRBJ1-6 and V is TRBV28; 7 nucleotides align to TRBD1. Germline CDR1 and CDR2: MDHEN and SYDVKM. Trimming at V came to 6 bases and at J to 9 bases, leaving 20 bases not matched to a gene. The CDR3 runs 18 residues. This chain's CDR3 is CASSSLHVDRPGVSPLHF. In DNA, the CDR3 is TGTGCCAGCAGCTCCCTTCATGTGGACAGGCCTGGAGTTTCACCCCTCCACTTT.

The chain combines TRBV4-2 with TRBJ2-5, with 9 nucleotides matching TRBD1. V shed 4 bases, J shed 6 bases, and the junction held 12 bases outside the gene matches. The germline V gene encodes CDR1 LGHNA and CDR2 YNFKEQ. The CDR3 is 16 amino acids. CDR3 coding DNA: TGTGCCAGCAGCCGTTCCGCGGGACAGGGTCGAAAGACCCAGTACTTC. Its translation: CASSRSAGQGRKTQYF.

V is TRBV14 and J is TRBJ2-3; TRBD2 is a possible D gene (6 bases). V lost 3 bases, J lost 1 base, and 14 bases lay in between. The CDR3 is 16 residues long. Germline-derived CDR1 and CDR2 are SGHDN and FVKESK. In nucleotides, the CDR3 is TGTGCCAGCAGCCATGTCGGGGGACTGGGCACAGATACGCAGTATTTT. Protein: CASSHVGGLGTDTQYF.

This clonotype was observed a few times. CDR3 coding DNA: TGTGCCAGCAGTCCTAGCGGGAGTCTCGCAGATACGCAGTATTTT. Its protein product is CASSPSGSLADTQYF. V gene TRBV3-1 combines with J gene TRBJ2-3; TRBD2 aligns across 10 bases. There are 15 residues in the CDR3. The V segment lost 6 bases and the J segment 4 bases; nucleotides outside the gene matches: 7. The V gene's germline CDR1 is LGHDT and CDR2 YNNKEL (reference sequence).

This clonotype was seen only a few times. V gene TRBV4-2 combines with J gene TRBJ2-7; 10 bases fit TRBD1. The CDR3 extends over 15 amino acids. Trimming at V came to 0 bases and at J to 6 bases, leaving 5 bases not matched to a gene. Germline values: CDR1 LGHNA, CDR2 YNFKEQ. The DNA for the CDR3 is TGTGCCAGCAGCCAAGATGAAGGGACAGGGGCCGAGCAGTACTTC. As protein: CASSQDEGTGAEQYF.

A note on this clonotype: Sequence at one end of the junction differs from germline and may be a read error. The J gene is TRBJ1-1, the V gene TRBV5-1; D is possibly TRBD1 (5 bases). The germline V gene has CDR1 SGHRS and CDR2 YFSETQ. The CDR3 sequence is 13 residues long. CDR3 region: CDSSLGTNTEAFF. CDR3 DNA: TGCGACAGCAGCTTAGGGACTAACACTGAAGCTTTCTTT.

The sample holds many counts of this clonotype. The V call is TRBV19, the J call TRBJ2-6, with D unresolved. From germline, CDR1 is LNHDA and CDR2 SQIVND (reference sequence). This CDR3 spans 17 amino acids. Trimming took off 1 base at V and 0 bases at J, with 10 bases between the two ends. CDR3 region: CASSIGSSGSGANVLTF. The DNA for the CDR3 is TGTGCCAGTAGTATAGGATCTTCCGGCTCTGGGGCCAACGTCCTGACTTTC. Combining the CDR3 with reference TRBV19 and TRBJ2-6 gives the whole variable domain DGGITQSPKYLFRKEGQNVTLSCEQNLNHDAMYWYRQDPGQGLRLIYYSQIVNDFQKGDIAEGYSVSREKKESFPLTVTSAQKNPTAFYLCASSIGSSGSGANVLTFGAGSRLTVL.

The chain combines TRBV11-2 with TRBJ2-7, with 7 bases that match TRBD1. The CDR3 has 13 amino acids. Germline V lookup: CDR1 SGHAT, CDR2 FQNNGV. Germline trimming cut 2 bases from V and 4 bases from J; bases unmatched to any gene: 2. The CDR3 protein is CASSLHRGYEQYF. In nucleotides, the CDR3 is TGTGCCAGCAGCTTACACAGGGGTTACGAGCAGTACTTC.

This clonotype was detected only a few times. The chain carries TRBV9 and TRBJ2-1; D unresolved. Trimming pared 3 bases from V and 0 bases from J, leaving 7 bases between. This CDR3 comprises 14 residues. Germline CDR1 is SGDLS and CDR2 is YYNGEE. As DNA, the CDR3 is TGTGCCAGCAGCGGACGGTACTCCTACAATGAGCAGTTCTTC. Protein sequence: CASSGRYSYNEQFF.

This clonotype was detected ten times or more. The rearrangement joins TRBV20-1 to TRBJ2-7; tentative D call: TRBD1 (5 bases). V lost 3 bases and J 3 bases, leaving 6 bases between the germline ends. The CDR3 has 11 amino acids. The germline CDR1 and CDR2 sequences are DFQATT and SNEGSKA (reference sequence). This CDR3 reads CSARDNYEQYF. CDR3 sequence (DNA): TGCAGTGCTAGGGACAACTACGAGCAGTACTTC.

This sequence joins TRBV4-1 and TRBJ2-1; D possibly uses TRBD1 or TRBD2 (5 bases each). The ends were cut back, 6 bases at V and 7 bases at J, with 10 bases in the middle. Germline V lookup: CDR1 MGHRA, CDR2 YSYEKL. CDR3 length equals 12 residues. The CDR3, as DNA: TGCGCCAGCAGTTGGGACGGGAATGAGCAGTTCTTC. It specifies CASSWDGNEQFF.

Ten or more counts support this clonotype. At one boundary the junction diverges from the germline segment, which might be a read error. CDR3 bases: TGTGCCAGCAGTATAGCGGGAGTGACCTACGAGCAGTACTTC. This codes for CASSIAGVTYEQYF. J is TRBJ2-7 and V is TRBV12-3 or TRBV12-4; 9 nucleotides align to TRBD2. The CDR3 is made up of 14 amino acids.

The V and J genes are TRBV20-1 and TRBJ1-5, with TRBD1 matching 11 bases. This CDR3 contains 14 residues. Germline assignment: CDR1 DFQATT and CDR2 SNEGSKA (reference sequence). V trimming: 2 bases; J trimming: 8 bases; junction bases outside the gene matches: 5. CDR3 sequence: CSARTWGQGEPQHF. The CDR3 region has the DNA TGCAGTGCTAGAACATGGGGACAGGGGGAGCCCCAGCATTTT.